The next 26 T cell receptor beta chains were all read from a single sample in a study of a mutant IDH1 vaccine in newly diagnosed glioma. For these receptors, no antigen is known. Time point indicated: week 35, safety follow-up. Vaccination used 300 ug of mutant IDH1 20-mer peptide per dose, with topical imiquimod. Sequencing was performed with immunoSEQ multiplex PCR; in TCRdb, only in-frame clones are kept and a portion is missing. In the table there are around 30,000 clones, about four fifths of which are singletons. The sequencing here drew on PBMCs, taken from a glioma patient whose treatment included an IDH1 peptide vaccine. The receptors stem from a man aged 35 to 55 with glioma. Some clones in this sample may be carry-over from other donors' samples.

The chain combines TRBV11-2 with TRBJ1-5; D remains unclear. This CDR3 comprises 13 residues. V was shortened by 4 bases and J by 4 bases, with 8 bases between the two germline ends. Germline V gene lookup returns CDR1 SGHAT and CDR2 FQNNGV. The CDR3 DNA reads TGTGCCAGCAGCTGGGGAGGGAATCAGCCCCAGCATTTT. It translates to CASSWGGNQPQHF. Full variable domain (remainder filled in from reference TRBV11-2 and TRBJ1-5): EAGVAQSPRYKIIEKRQSVAFWCNPISGHATLYWYQQILGQGPKLLIQFQNNGVVDDSQLPKDRFSAERLKGVDSTLKIQPAKLEDSAVYLCASSWGGNQPQHFGDGTRLSIL.

The chain carries TRBV30 and TRBJ1-4; 7 nucleotides match TRBD1. Germline V gives CDR1 GTSNPN, CDR2 SVGIG (reference sequence). The CDR3 is made up of 15 amino acids. J lost 8 bases, V lost 0 bases, and 9 bases had no gene match. DNA of the CDR3: TGTGCCTGGAGTGTACTGAGGGGGCGCGGAGAAAAACTGTTTTTT. As protein: CAWSVLRGRGEKLFF. The full variable domain, rest sourced from reference TRBV30 and TRBJ1-4, is SQTIHQWPATLVQPVGSPLSLECTVEGTSNPNLYWYRQAAGRGLQLLFYSVGIGQISSEVPQNLSASRPQDRQFILSSKKLLLSDSGFYLCAWSVLRGRGEKLFFGSGTQLSVL.

The chain joins TRBV7-3 to TRBJ1-1; possible D gene TRBD1, 5 bases. Germline assignment: CDR1 SGHTA and CDR2 FQGTGA. This CDR3 is 15 amino acids long. Trimming cost V 1 base and J 3 bases, with 12 bases left between them. The CDR3 region is CASSLRGTGDTEAFF. The CDR3, as DNA: TGTGCCAGCAGCTTAAGAGGGACTGGTGACACTGAAGCTTTCTTT.

The sample holds a few counts of this clone. The rearrangement links TRBV4-1 to TRBJ1-5; unclear D gene. Germline loops: CDR1 MGHRA, CDR2 YSYEKL. The CDR3 has 18 amino acids. V lost 0 bases, J lost 0 bases, and 15 bases lay in between. The CDR3 spells CASSQDVLTEYSNQPQHF. The CDR3, as DNA: TGCGCCAGCAGCCAAGATGTCCTCACTGAGTATAGCAATCAGCCCCAGCATTTT.

The chain recombines TRBV29-1 with TRBJ1-1; TRBD1 matches 7 bases. CDR1 and CDR2 (germline): SQVTM, ANQGSEA. The V gene end was trimmed by 7 bases and the J gene end by 0 bases; junction bases not matched to a gene: 5. The CDR3 length is 13 residues. The CDR3, as DNA: TGCAGCGCTCAGACAGGGTTGAACACTGAAGCTTTCTTT. Amino acids: CSAQTGLNTEAFF.

The V gene is TRBV19, the J gene TRBJ1-5; TRBD1 matches 8 bases. The CDR3 consists of 15 residues. Per germline, CDR1 LNHDA and CDR2 SQIVND (reference sequence). J lost 2 bases, V lost 6 bases, and 6 bases had no gene match. CDR3 amino acids: CASRATGVGNQPQHF. The CDR3 bases are TGTGCCAGTAGGGCGACAGGGGTCGGCAATCAGCCCCAGCATTTT.

This sequence joins TRBV7-8 and TRBJ1-4, with D possibly being TRBD1 (6 bases). CDR3 length: 16 amino acids. V dropped 2 bases and J dropped 4 bases, with 14 bases sitting between them. CDR1 and CDR2 from the germline V gene are SGHVS and FQNEAQ. DNA of the CDR3: TGTGCCAGCAGCTTAAACAGGGCCGGAGGTAATGAAAAACTGTTTTTT. Protein sequence: CASSLNRAGGNEKLFF. The complete variable domain, with remaining parts taken from reference TRBV7-8 and TRBJ1-4, reads GAGVSQSPRYKVAKRGQDVALRCDPISGHVSLFWYQQALGQGPEFLTYFQNEAQLDKSGLPSDRFFAERPEGSVSTLKIQRTQQEDSAVYLCASSLNRAGGNEKLFFGSGTQLSVL.

J is TRBJ1-3 and V is TRBV7-2, with D unresolved. CDR3 length: 18 residues. Per germline, CDR1 SGHTA and CDR2 FQGNSA. V lost 2 bases to trimming and J lost 0 bases, with 17 bases between them. CDR3 bases: TGTGCCAGCAGCTTAAACGGTGCGGGTTTAGGCTCTGGAAACACCATATATTTT. This translates into CASSLNGAGLGSGNTIYF.

This chain links TRBV19 with TRBJ1-5; the D is unclear. The CDR3 runs 17 residues. Germline loops: CDR1 LNHDA, CDR2 SQIVND (reference sequence). V lost 3 bases, J lost 0 bases, and 15 bases lay in between. The CDR3 DNA follows: TGTGCCAGTAGTATGCCCCGGGGAGGTTATAGCAATCAGCCCCAGCATTTT. This encodes CASSMPRGGYSNQPQHF.

This rearrangement joins TRBV5-6 to TRBJ1-5; D gene uncertain. CDR1 and CDR2 from the germline V gene are SGHDT and YYEEEE. The V end lost 6 bases, the J end lost 5 bases, and 18 bases lay between the germline ends. This CDR3 contains 15 residues. The CDR3 DNA follows: TGTGCCAGCACTACCATGACACGGCCCCATCAGCCCCAGCATTTT. It codes for CASTTMTRPHQPQHF.

The J gene is TRBJ2-5, the V gene TRBV18; maybe TRBD1 (6 bases). The CDR3 is made up of 15 amino acids. Germline V lookup: CDR1 KGHSH, CDR2 LQKENI. Trimming shortened V by 6 bases and J by 3 bases, and 17 bases separated the two germline ends. This CDR3 reads CASSRETGAKETQYF. CDR3 in DNA: TGTGCCAGCTCTCGAGAGACAGGAGCTAAAGAGACCCAGTACTTC. Variable domain in full (rest from reference TRBV18 and TRBJ2-5): NAGVMQNPRHLVRRRGQEARLRCSPMKGHSHVYWYRQLPEEGLKFMVYLQKENIIDESGMPKERFSAEFPKEGPSILRIQQVVRGDSAAYFCASSRETGAKETQYFGPGTRLLVL.

This sequence joins TRBV5-4 and TRBJ2-1, with TRBD1 matching 8 bases. Germline CDR1 is SGHNT and CDR2 is YYREEE (reference sequence). This CDR3 contains 13 residues. The V and J ends lost 5 bases and 5 bases, in that order; junction bases with no gene match: 3. CDR3 sequence (DNA): TGTGCCAGCAGAACAGGGGGGAACAATGAGCAGTTCTTC. Residues: CASRTGGNNEQFF.

This clone has a single count. The CDR3 loop reads CASSLAVLRGRKSDTEAFF. In nucleotides, the CDR3 is TGCGCCAGCAGCTTGGCCGTTCTTCGAGGGAGAAAAAGTGACACTGAAGCTTTCTTT. The rearrangement links TRBV5-1 to TRBJ1-1; D is ambiguous. The ends were cut back, 0 bases at V and 3 bases at J, with 24 bases in the middle. Germline CDR1 SGHRS, CDR2 YFSETQ. The CDR3 has 19 amino acids.

The V gene is TRBV30, the J gene TRBJ1-5; the D is unclear. The CDR3 loop spans 16 amino acids. Germline V gene lookup returns CDR1 GTSNPN and CDR2 SVGIG (reference sequence). V dropped 2 bases and J dropped 4 bases, with 18 bases sitting between them. The CDR3 protein is CAWSSGVYGSNQPQHF. Written as DNA, the CDR3 is TGTGCCTGGAGTTCCGGTGTCTACGGCTCGAATCAGCCCCAGCATTTT.

J is TRBJ1-5 and V is TRBV7-2; TRBD1 matches at 8 bases. The V segment lost 6 bases and the J segment 3 bases; nucleotides outside the gene matches: 7. The CDR3 loop spans 15 amino acids. CDR1 and CDR2 (germline): SGHTA, FQGNSA. CDR3 sequence reads: CASSSDRDLNQPQHF. CDR3 DNA: TGTGCCAGCAGTTCGGACAGGGACCTCAATCAGCCCCAGCATTTT.

The chain links TRBV27 to TRBJ1-1; 8 nucleotides line up with TRBD1. V lost 5 bases, J lost 9 bases, and 5 bases stayed unmatched. There are 12 residues in the CDR3. Germline lookup yields CDR1 MNHEY and CDR2 SMNVEV (reference sequence). The CDR3 sequence is CASSGQGKKAFF. The CDR3, as DNA: TGTGCCAGCAGTGGACAGGGTAAGAAAGCTTTCTTT.

This chain links TRBV10-3 with TRBJ1-5, with 9 bases aligning to TRBD1. The CDR3 is 12 residues long. The germline gives CDR1 ENHRY, CDR2 SYGVKD. V trimming: 9 bases; J trimming: 5 bases; junction bases outside the gene matches: 2. The CDR3 reads CAIGTGHQPQHF. The DNA for the CDR3 is TGTGCCATTGGGACAGGGCATCAGCCCCAGCATTTT.

V usage is TRBV6-1 and J usage is TRBJ2-2, with TRBD2 as a possible D gene (6 bases). CDR3 length: 14 residues. V lost 7 bases and J lost 4, with 13 bases in between. Germline CDR1 is MNHNS and CDR2 is SASEGT. CDR3 DNA: TGTGCCAGCAATTTTCACGGGGGCACCGGGGAGCTGTTTTTT. Translating it yields CASNFHGGTGELFF.

J is TRBJ1-6 and V is TRBV23-1; possible D gene TRBD1, 5 bases. TRBV23-1 is filed as an ORF, its function uncertain. V lost 2 bases, J lost 6 bases, and 32 bases lay in between. The CDR3 is 22 residues long. The CDR3 nucleotides read TGCGCCAGCAGTCAAATCGACGCAGGGCCTCCCCACCCCGGCTCTGTTAATTCACCCCTCCACTTT. Its protein is CASSQIDAGPPHPGSVNSPLHF.

This clone was detected once. The chain uses TRBV15 and TRBJ1-5; the D gene is possibly TRBD1 (6 bases). The germline gives CDR1 LNHNV, CDR2 YYDKDF (reference sequence). The length of the CDR3 is 17 residues. V was clipped by 1 base and J by 0 bases, with 13 bases between them. The CDR3 sequence is CATSRVSGTYSNQPQHF. CDR3 DNA: TGTGCCACCAGCAGAGTATCCGGGACATATAGCAATCAGCCCCAGCATTTT.

This rearrangement joins TRBV6-1 to TRBJ1-4; TRBD1 aligns across 7 bases. Trimming took 2 bases from V and 7 from J; bases not matched to a gene: 13. The CDR3 length is 17 residues. Germline V gene data show CDR1 as MNHNS and CDR2 as SASEGT. The CDR3 loop is CASSEPIPTGEAEKLFF. As DNA, the CDR3 is TGTGCCAGCAGTGAACCCATCCCCACAGGGGAGGCTGAAAAACTGTTTTTT.

This clone turned up a few times. Here the CDR3 reads CASSSLPGQTYEQYF. The DNA of the CDR3 is TGCGCCAGCAGCTCACTACCGGGACAGACCTACGAGCAGTACTTC. This rearrangement joins TRBV5-1 to TRBJ2-7, with 7 bases that match TRBD1. Germline V gene data show CDR1 as SGHRS and CDR2 as YFSETQ. The CDR3 sequence is 15 residues long. Trimming removed 3 bases from V and 2 bases from J; junction bases left unmatched: 8.

The V gene is TRBV4-2, the J gene TRBJ2-5; 9 bases are shared with TRBD2. Germline-derived CDR1 and CDR2 are LGHNA and YNFKEQ. The CDR3 is made up of 17 amino acids. Trimming took 0 bases from V and 2 from J; bases not matched to a gene: 7. The DNA of the CDR3 is TGTGCCAGCAGCCAAGATCGATGGCTAGCGGGGCAAGAGACCCAGTACTTC. Translation: CASSQDRWLAGQETQYF.

This chain uses TRBV6-1 with TRBJ1-2, with D tentatively TRBD1 (5 bases). Trimming took 7 bases from V and 0 from J, leaving 12 bases between them. Germline assignment: CDR1 MNHNS and CDR2 SASEGT. The CDR3 loop spans 14 amino acids. The CDR3 reads CASTPGQTNYGYTF. The CDR3 region has the DNA TGTGCCAGCACCCCAGGGCAAACTAACTATGGCTACACCTTC.

This chain uses TRBV9 with TRBJ1-1, with D unclear. Trimming cost V 0 bases and J 1 base, with 4 bases left between them. This CDR3 region has 13 residues. The germline V gene encodes CDR1 SGDLS and CDR2 YYNGEE. In nucleotides, the CDR3 is TGTGCCAGCAGCGTAGGGACGAACACTGAAGCTTTCTTT. It yields the protein CASSVGTNTEAFF. Looking up the rest from reference TRBV9 and TRBJ1-1 gives the full variable domain: DSGVTQTPKHLITATGQRVTLRCSPRSGDLSVYWYQQSLDQGLQFLIQYYNGEERAKGNILERFSAQQFPDLHSELNLSSLELGDSALYFCASSVGTNTEAFFGQGTRLTVV.

The V and J genes are TRBV11-3 and TRBJ2-2; TRBD1 aligns across 9 bases. The CDR3 contains 15 residues. Germline CDR1 SGHNT, CDR2 YENEEA. J was trimmed by 7 bases and V by 5 bases; bases with no gene match: 8. CDR3 sequence: CASSPRTGVGGELFF. Here the CDR3 DNA reads TGTGCCAGCAGCCCTAGGACAGGGGTTGGCGGGGAGCTGTTTTTT.